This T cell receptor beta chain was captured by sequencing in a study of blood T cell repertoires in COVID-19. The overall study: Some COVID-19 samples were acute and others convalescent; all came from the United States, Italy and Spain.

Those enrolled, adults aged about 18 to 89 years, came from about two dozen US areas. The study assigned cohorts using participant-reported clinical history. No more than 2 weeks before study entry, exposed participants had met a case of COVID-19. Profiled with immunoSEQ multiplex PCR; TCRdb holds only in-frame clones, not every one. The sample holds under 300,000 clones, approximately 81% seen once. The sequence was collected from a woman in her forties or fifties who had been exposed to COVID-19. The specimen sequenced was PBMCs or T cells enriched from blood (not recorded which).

CDR3 DNA sequence: TGTGCTAGTGGCTGGGACAGGGGGCGTTACGGCTACACCTTC. It codes for CASGWDRGRYGYTF. The J gene is TRBJ1-2, the V gene TRBV12-5, with 12 bases identical to TRBD1. The J segment lost 8 bases and the V segment lost 6 bases, leaving 7 bases of the junction unmatched. Germline V gene lookup returns CDR1 LGHNT and CDR2 FRNRAP. CDR3 length: 14 residues.